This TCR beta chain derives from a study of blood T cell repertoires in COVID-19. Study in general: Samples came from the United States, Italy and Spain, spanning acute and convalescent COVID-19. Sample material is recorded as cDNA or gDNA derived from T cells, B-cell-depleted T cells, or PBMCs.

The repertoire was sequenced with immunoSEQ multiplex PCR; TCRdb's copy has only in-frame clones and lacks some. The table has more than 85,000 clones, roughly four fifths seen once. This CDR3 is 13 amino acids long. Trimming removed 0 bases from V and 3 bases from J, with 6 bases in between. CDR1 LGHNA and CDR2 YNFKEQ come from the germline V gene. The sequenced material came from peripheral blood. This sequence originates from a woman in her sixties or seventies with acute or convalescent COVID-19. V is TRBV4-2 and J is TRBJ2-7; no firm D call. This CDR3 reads CASSQDRNYEQYF. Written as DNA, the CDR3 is TGTGCCAGCAGCCAAGACAGGAACTACGAGCAGTACTTC.